The 12 T cell receptor beta chains below were found in one sample sequenced in a study of OX40 agonist ivuxolimab in advanced cancers. The assay was immunoSEQ multiplex PCR, and TCRdb's table has in-frame clones only and misses some. This table holds 100,000 or so clones, 94% found once. The material was CD4+ or CD8+ T cells sorted from blood, obtained in a trial of the OX40 agonist ivuxolimab. Receptors were obtained from an adult with an advanced solid tumor such as melanoma, head and neck, liver or kidney cancer.

The gene calls are TRBV2 and TRBJ1-1; D may be TRBD1 (6 bases). The CDR3 length is 14 residues. Germline CDR1 and CDR2: SNHLY and FYNNEI. V shed 7 bases and J shed 5 bases, with 17 bases lying between them. The CDR3: CASIRPGGRTEAFF. In nucleotides, the CDR3 is TGTGCCAGCATCCGGCCGGGGGGCCGGACTGAAGCTTTCTTT.

This rearrangement joins TRBV5-4 to TRBJ2-3, with D unresolved. Germline assignment: CDR1 SGHNT and CDR2 YYREEE (reference sequence). Trimming shortened V by 0 bases and J by 1 base, and 3 bases separated the two germline ends. CDR3 size: 13 residues. The DNA for the CDR3 is TGTGCCAGCAGCTTGGCCGGCACAGATACGCAGTATTTT. Protein sequence: CASSLAGTDTQYF.

The J gene is TRBJ2-4, the V gene TRBV19, with 8 nucleotides matching TRBD1. The germline CDR1 and CDR2 sequences are LNHDA and SQIVND (reference sequence). After removal of 7 bases from V and 8 bases from J, the junction contained 13 bases not matched to a gene. The CDR3 extends over 15 amino acids. This chain's CDR3 is CASKPGDRSLDIQYF. CDR3 DNA sequence: TGTGCCAGTAAACCTGGGGACAGGAGTTTGGACATTCAGTACTTC. Complete variable domain (other parts from reference TRBV19 and TRBJ2-4): DGGITQSPKYLFRKEGQNVTLSCEQNLNHDAMYWYRQDPGQGLRLIYYSQIVNDFQKGDIAEGYSVSREKKESFPLTVTSAQKNPTAFYLCASKPGDRSLDIQYFGAGTRLSVL.

This chain connects TRBV7-2 to TRBJ1-5; 8 bases line up with TRBD1. V dropped 5 bases and J dropped 4; count of bases not matched to a gene: 7. Per germline, CDR1 SGHTA and CDR2 FQGNSA. The CDR3 covers 15 residues. CDR3 DNA: TGTGCCAGCAGCCTAGACAGGGGTGAAAATCAGCCCCAGCATTTT. Protein: CASSLDRGENQPQHF.

This clone has a single count. V usage is TRBV7-9 and J usage is TRBJ1-3, with a possible D match to TRBD1 (5 bases). Looked up from germline, CDR1 is SEHNR and CDR2 is FQNEAQ (reference sequence). The CDR3 totals 17 residues. Trimming shortened V by 2 bases and J by 1 base, and 15 bases separated the two germline ends. CDR3 region: CASSLPRVPGSGNTIYF. CDR3 bases: TGTGCCAGCAGCTTACCCAGGGTCCCCGGGTCTGGAAACACCATATATTTT.

The chain recombines TRBV6-5 with TRBJ1-2; TRBD1 agrees at 7 bases. Germline values: CDR1 MNHEY, CDR2 SVGAGI. V lost 0 bases, J lost 8 bases, and 3 bases stayed unmatched. CDR3 length: 13 amino acids. CDR3 in amino acids: CASSYSGQPGYTF. The DNA for the CDR3 is TGTGCCAGCAGTTACTCGGGACAGCCCGGCTACACCTTC.

This clone was found once. The rearrangement uses TRBV4-1 and TRBJ1-1; D is unclear. V gave up 1 base and J gave up 0 bases, with 6 bases separating them. The CDR3 extends over 14 amino acids. Germline CDR1 and CDR2: MGHRA and YSYEKL. CDR3 sequence: CASSQGLLNTEAFF. In nucleotides, the CDR3 is TGCGCCAGCAGCCAAGGCCTGCTGAACACTGAAGCTTTCTTT.

The chain carries TRBV28 and TRBJ2-6; the D gene is possibly TRBD1 (5 bases). Germline V gives CDR1 MDHEN, CDR2 SYDVKM. V was cut by 4 bases and J by 1 base, with 17 bases left in between. There are 18 residues in the CDR3. The CDR3 DNA reads TGTGCCAGCAGTTCCAGGGTAGGTCTTCCGTCTGGGGCCAACGTCCTGACTTTC. This encodes CASSSRVGLPSGANVLTF. Combining the CDR3 with reference TRBV28 and TRBJ2-6 gives the whole variable domain DVKVTQSSRYLVKRTGEKVFLECVQDMDHENMFWYRQDPGLGLRLIYFSYDVKMKEKGDIPEGYSVSREKKERFSLILESASTNQTSMYLCASSSRVGLPSGANVLTFGAGSRLTVL.

The V call is TRBV11-2, the J call TRBJ2-1; unclear D gene. Trimming took 2 bases from V and 10 from J, leaving 9 bases between them. There are 12 residues in the CDR3. Germline values: CDR1 SGHAT, CDR2 FQNNGV. The DNA for the CDR3 is TGTGCCAGCAGCTTACTAGGGCGGGAGCAGTTCTTC. It specifies CASSLLGREQFF.

The genes are TRBV19 and TRBJ2-7, with D uncertain. Trimming cost V 6 bases and J 2 bases, with 11 bases left between them. The germline CDR1 and CDR2 sequences are LNHDA and SQIVND (reference sequence). The CDR3 runs to 13 residues. CDR3 residues: CASRVDGAYEQYF. The CDR3 DNA reads TGTGCCAGTAGGGTCGATGGAGCCTACGAGCAGTACTTC.

This sequence joins TRBV28 and TRBJ2-7, with D perhaps matching TRBD1 or TRBD2 (6 bases each). Germline V lookup: CDR1 MDHEN, CDR2 SYDVKM. The length of the CDR3 is 16 residues. Between the trimmed V and J ends, which lost 5 bases and 1 base, there was a span of 18 bases. The CDR3 reads CASSPSPGGASYEQYF. In nucleotides, the CDR3 is TGTGCCAGCAGTCCCTCCCCCGGGGGCGCGTCCTACGAGCAGTACTTC.

The V call is TRBV6-5, the J call TRBJ1-5; maybe TRBD1 (5 bases). This CDR3 comprises 14 residues. The germline V and J ends were trimmed by 4 bases and 3 bases, with 10 bases remaining between them. Germline CDR1 and CDR2: MNHEY and SVGAGI. The CDR3 spells CASSSPGLNQPQHF. In nucleotides, the CDR3 is TGTGCCAGCAGTTCCCCGGGACTCAATCAGCCCCAGCATTTT.